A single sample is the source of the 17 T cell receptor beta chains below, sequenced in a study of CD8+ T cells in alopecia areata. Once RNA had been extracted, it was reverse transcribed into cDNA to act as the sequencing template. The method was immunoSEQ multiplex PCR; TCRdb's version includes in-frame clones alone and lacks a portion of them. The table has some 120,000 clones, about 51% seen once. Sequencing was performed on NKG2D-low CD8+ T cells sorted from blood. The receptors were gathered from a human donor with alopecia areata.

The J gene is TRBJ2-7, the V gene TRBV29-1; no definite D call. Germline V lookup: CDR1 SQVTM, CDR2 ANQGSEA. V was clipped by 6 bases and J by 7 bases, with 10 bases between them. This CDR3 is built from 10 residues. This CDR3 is CSVWDEEQYF. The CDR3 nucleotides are TGCAGCGTGTGGGATGAAGAGCAGTACTTC.

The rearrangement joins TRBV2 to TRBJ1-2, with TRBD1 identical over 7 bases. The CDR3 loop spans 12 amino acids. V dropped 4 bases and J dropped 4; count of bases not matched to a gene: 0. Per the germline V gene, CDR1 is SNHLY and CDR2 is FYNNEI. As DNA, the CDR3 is TGTGCCAGCAGTGCAGGGGGCTATGGCTACACCTTC. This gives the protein CASSAGGYGYTF.

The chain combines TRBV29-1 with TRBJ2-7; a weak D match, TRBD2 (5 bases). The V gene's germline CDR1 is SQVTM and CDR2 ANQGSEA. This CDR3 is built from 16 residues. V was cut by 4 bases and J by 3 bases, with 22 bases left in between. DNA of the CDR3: TGCAGCGTTGTCTGGGCCTCCATGGGCGGAGGCTACGAGCAGTACTTC. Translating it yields CSVVWASMGGGYEQYF.

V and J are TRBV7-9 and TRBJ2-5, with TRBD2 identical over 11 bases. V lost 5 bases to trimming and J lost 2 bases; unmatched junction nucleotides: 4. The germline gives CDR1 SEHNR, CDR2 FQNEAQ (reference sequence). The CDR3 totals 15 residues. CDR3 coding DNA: TGTGCCAGCAGCCCTGGGACTAGCGGTCAAGAGACCCAGTACTTC. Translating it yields CASSPGTSGQETQYF.

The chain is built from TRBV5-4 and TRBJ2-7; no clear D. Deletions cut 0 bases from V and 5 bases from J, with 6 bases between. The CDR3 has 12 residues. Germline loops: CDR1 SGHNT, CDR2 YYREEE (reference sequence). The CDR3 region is CASSLGANEQYF. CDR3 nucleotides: TGTGCCAGCAGCTTGGGGGCGAACGAGCAGTACTTC.

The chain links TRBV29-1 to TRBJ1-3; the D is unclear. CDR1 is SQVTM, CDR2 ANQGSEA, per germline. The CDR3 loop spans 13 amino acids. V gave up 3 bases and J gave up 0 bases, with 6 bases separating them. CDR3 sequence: CSVDSDSGNTIYF. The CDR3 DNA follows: TGCAGCGTTGACAGTGACTCTGGAAACACCATATATTTT.

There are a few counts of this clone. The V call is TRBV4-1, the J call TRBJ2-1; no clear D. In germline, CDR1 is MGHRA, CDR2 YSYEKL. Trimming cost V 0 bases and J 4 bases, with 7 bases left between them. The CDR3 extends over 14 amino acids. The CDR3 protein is CASSQEPGYNEQFF. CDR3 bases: TGCGCCAGCAGCCAAGAACCAGGTTACAATGAGCAGTTCTTC.

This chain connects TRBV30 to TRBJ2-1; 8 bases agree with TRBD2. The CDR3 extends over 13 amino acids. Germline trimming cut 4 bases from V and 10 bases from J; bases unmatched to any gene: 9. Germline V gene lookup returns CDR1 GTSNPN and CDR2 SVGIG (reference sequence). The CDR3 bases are TGTGCCTGGACGTCCGCGGGAGGAGAGGAGCAGTTCTTC. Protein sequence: CAWTSAGGEEQFF. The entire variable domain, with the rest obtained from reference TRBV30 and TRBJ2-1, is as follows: SQTIHQWPATLVQPVGSPLSLECTVEGTSNPNLYWYRQAAGRGLQLLFYSVGIGQISSEVPQNLSASRPQDRQFILSSKKLLLSDSGFYLCAWTSAGGEEQFFGPGTRLTVL.

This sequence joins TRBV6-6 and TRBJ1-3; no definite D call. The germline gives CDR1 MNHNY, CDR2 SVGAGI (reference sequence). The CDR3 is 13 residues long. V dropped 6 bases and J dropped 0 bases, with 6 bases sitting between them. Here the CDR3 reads CASSGDSGNTIYF. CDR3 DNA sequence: TGTGCCAGCAGCGGGGACTCTGGAAACACCATATATTTT.

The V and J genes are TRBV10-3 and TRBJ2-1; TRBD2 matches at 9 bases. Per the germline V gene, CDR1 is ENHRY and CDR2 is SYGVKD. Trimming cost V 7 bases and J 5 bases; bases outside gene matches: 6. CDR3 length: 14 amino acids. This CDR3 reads CAITRAGGNNEQFF. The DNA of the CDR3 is TGTGCCATCACCCGAGCGGGAGGAAACAATGAGCAGTTCTTC.

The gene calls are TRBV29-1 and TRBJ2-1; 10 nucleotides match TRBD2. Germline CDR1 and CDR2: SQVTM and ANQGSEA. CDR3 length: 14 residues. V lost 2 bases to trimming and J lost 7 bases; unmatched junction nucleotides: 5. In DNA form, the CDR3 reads TGCAGCGTTGAACGGAGCGGGAGGGATAATGAGCAGTTCTTC. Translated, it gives CSVERSGRDNEQFF.

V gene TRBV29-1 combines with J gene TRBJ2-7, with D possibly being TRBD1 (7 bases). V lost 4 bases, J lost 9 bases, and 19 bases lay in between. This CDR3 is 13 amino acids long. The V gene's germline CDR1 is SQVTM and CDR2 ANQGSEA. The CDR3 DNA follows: TGCAGCGTTGCGGGGCAGGGGGGAAATGTGCAGTACTTC. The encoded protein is CSVAGQGGNVQYF.

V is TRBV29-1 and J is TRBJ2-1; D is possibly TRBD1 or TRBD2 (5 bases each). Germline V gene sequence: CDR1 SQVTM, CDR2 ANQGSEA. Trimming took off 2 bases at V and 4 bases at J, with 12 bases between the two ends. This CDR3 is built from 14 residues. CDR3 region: CSVEPGDVYNEQFF. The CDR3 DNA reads TGCAGCGTTGAACCCGGGGACGTTTACAATGAGCAGTTCTTC.

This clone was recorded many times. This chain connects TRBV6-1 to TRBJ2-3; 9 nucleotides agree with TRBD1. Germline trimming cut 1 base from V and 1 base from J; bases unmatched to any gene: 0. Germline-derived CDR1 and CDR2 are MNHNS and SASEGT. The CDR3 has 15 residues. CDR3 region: CASSEGTGGTDTQYF. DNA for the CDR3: TGTGCCAGCAGTGAAGGGACAGGGGGCACAGATACGCAGTATTTT.

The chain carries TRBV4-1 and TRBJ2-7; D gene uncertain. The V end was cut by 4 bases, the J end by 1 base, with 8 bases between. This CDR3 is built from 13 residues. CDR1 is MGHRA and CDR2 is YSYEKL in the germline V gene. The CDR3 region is CASSPRTSYEQYF. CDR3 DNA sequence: TGCGCCAGCAGCCCCCGGACGTCCTACGAGCAGTACTTC.

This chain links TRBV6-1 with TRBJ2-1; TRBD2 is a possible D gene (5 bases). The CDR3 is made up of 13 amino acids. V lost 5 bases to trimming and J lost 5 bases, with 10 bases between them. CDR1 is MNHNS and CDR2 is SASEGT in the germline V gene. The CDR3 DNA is TGTGCCAGCAGTTCAGAGGGCCACAATGAGCAGTTCTTC. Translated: CASSSEGHNEQFF.

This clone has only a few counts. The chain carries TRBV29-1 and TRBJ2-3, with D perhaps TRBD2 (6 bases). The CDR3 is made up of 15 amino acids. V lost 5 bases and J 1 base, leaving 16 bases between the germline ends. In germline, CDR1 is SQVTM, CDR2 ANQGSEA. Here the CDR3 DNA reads TGCAGCGTTCCCTCCTTGGAGGGTGGCACAGATACGCAGTATTTT. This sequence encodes CSVPSLEGGTDTQYF.